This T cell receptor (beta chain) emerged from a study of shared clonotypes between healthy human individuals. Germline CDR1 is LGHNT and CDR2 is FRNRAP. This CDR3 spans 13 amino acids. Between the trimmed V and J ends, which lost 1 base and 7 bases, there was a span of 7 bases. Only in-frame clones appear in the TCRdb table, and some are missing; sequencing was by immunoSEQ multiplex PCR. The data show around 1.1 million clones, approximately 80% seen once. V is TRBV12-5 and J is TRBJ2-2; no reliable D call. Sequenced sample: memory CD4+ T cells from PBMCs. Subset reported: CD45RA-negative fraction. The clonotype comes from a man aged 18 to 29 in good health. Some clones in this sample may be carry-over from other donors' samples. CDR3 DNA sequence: TGTGCTAGTGGTTTGGGTGCTATCGGGGAGCTGTTTTTT. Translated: CASGLGAIGELFF.